These 32 T cell receptor beta chains were all obtained from the same sample, sequenced in a study of early T cells in non-severe SARS-CoV-2 infection. Via MiXCR, TCRdb re-called the 5' RACE reads, giving one row per CDR3 protein. The data hold tens of thousands of distinct CDR3 sequences, with over 7% observed a single time. Sequenced: whole blood. These TCRs come from an adult who was a healthcare worker with PCR-confirmed SARS-CoV-2 infection or an uninfected control (not recorded which).

The rearrangement joins TRBV2 to TRBJ2-3, with 8 bases that match TRBD2. V lost 10 bases to trimming and J lost 4 bases; unmatched junction nucleotides: 13. This CDR3 has 15 amino acids. CDR1 and CDR2 from the germline V gene are SNHLY and FYNNEI. CDR3 sequence: CATGGVAGSADTQYF. For the CDR3, the DNA is TGTGCCACCGGGGGGGTAGCGGGGAGTGCAGATACGCAGTATTTT.

The gene calls are TRBV10-3 and TRBJ2-1; 14 nucleotides align to TRBD2. Trimming cost V 6 bases and J 4 bases; bases outside gene matches: 5. This CDR3 has 16 residues. Germline V gives CDR1 ENHRY, CDR2 SYGVKD. CDR3 residues: CAISGLAGGTYNEQFF. CDR3 nucleotide sequence: TGTGCCATCAGCGGACTAGCGGGGGGAACATACAATGAGCAGTTCTTC.

The chain is built from TRBV7-3 and TRBJ2-5; 10 bases agree with TRBD1. The germline V gene encodes CDR1 SGHTA and CDR2 FQGTGA. The CDR3 runs 15 residues. V trimming: 5 bases; J trimming: 2 bases; junction bases outside the gene matches: 5. The CDR3 sequence: CASSIGTGVQETQYF. CDR3 sequence (DNA): TGTGCCAGCAGCATAGGGACAGGGGTACAAGAGACCCAGTACTTC.

The sample holds many counts of this clonotype. The V and J genes are TRBV11-3 and TRBJ2-3; D uncertain. CDR3 length equals 14 residues. Per germline, CDR1 SGHNT and CDR2 YENEEA. Trimming stripped 1 base from V and 7 bases from J, with 12 bases between. As DNA, the CDR3 is TGTGCCAGCAGCTTAGGGGATCAGCAGTATACGCAGTATTTT. The encoded protein is CASSLGDQQYTQYF.

This clonotype showed up many times. The J gene is TRBJ2-7, the V gene TRBV30, with no clear D. CDR1 and CDR2 from the germline V gene are GTSNPN and SVGIG (reference sequence). This CDR3 region has 12 residues. With 5 bases removed from V and 6 bases from J, the gap between germline ends came to 14 bases. CDR3 DNA sequence: TGTGCCTGGCGGCGGACCGACCTCGAGCAGTACTTC. This sequence encodes CAWRRTDLEQYF.

This clonotype was seen repeatedly, ten times or more. This chain's CDR3 is CAWRPLREQFF. In DNA form, the CDR3 reads TGTGCCTGGAGACCCCTCCGTGAGCAGTTCTTC. The chain carries TRBV30 and TRBJ2-1; unclear D gene. Germline values: CDR1 GTSNPN, CDR2 SVGIG (reference sequence). V shed 3 bases and J shed 9 bases, with 9 bases lying between them. This CDR3 region has 11 residues. Complete variable domain (other parts from reference TRBV30 and TRBJ2-1): SQTIHQWPATLVQPVGSPLSLECTVEGTSNPNLYWYRQAAGRGLQLLFYSVGIGQISSEVPQNLSASRPQDRQFILSSKKLLLSDSGFYLCAWRPLREQFFGPGTRLTVL.

The CDR3 protein is CASSPRRLSPEQYF. CDR3 coding DNA: TGTGCCAGCAGCCCCCGCCGGCTGTCTCCCGAGCAGTACTTC. This chain joins TRBV3-1 and TRBJ2-7; D remains ambiguous. V dropped 4 bases and J dropped 6 bases, with 16 bases sitting between them. The germline V gene encodes CDR1 LGHDT and CDR2 YNNKEL (reference sequence). This CDR3 is built from 14 residues.

In this sample, this clonotype turned up many times. This chain uses TRBV12-3 or TRBV12-4 with TRBJ2-7, with 7 nucleotides matching TRBD1. This CDR3 is 13 amino acids long. V trimming: 6 bases; J trimming: 3 bases; junction bases outside the gene matches: 5. As DNA, the CDR3 is TGTGCCAGCAGCCTAGGGGGCCTCTACGAGCAGTACTTC. Translation: CASSLGGLYEQYF.

The CDR3 is CASSQYRENNEQFF. CDR3 coding DNA: TGTGCCAGCAGCCAATACAGGGAGAACAATGAGCAGTTCTTC. This sequence joins TRBV16 and TRBJ2-1; D perhaps matches TRBD1 (6 bases). Trimming shortened V by 1 base and J by 5 bases, and 9 bases separated the two germline ends. The length of the CDR3 is 14 residues. Germline values: CDR1 KGHSY, CDR2 FQNENV. Drawing the rest from reference TRBV16 and TRBJ2-1, the complete variable domain is GEEVAQTPKHLVRGEGQKAKLYCAPIKGHSYVFWYQQVLKNEFKFLISFQNENVFDETGMPKERFSAKCLPNSPCSLEIQATKLEDSAVYFCASSQYRENNEQFFGPGTRLTVL.

The V and J genes are TRBV7-2 and TRBJ2-7, with TRBD1 matching over 8 bases. The ends lost 5 bases at V and 0 bases at J; junction bases unmatched: 15. Germline V gives CDR1 SGHTA, CDR2 FQGNSA. The CDR3 length is 18 residues. CDR3 in DNA: TGTGCCAGCAGCCTAACGGGACAGGTTGTGACCCGCTCCTACGAGCAGTACTTC. It codes for CASSLTGQVVTRSYEQYF.

This clonotype has more than one count but fewer than ten. V is TRBV9 and J is TRBJ2-7, with D unclear. Per germline, CDR1 SGDLS and CDR2 YYNGEE. The germline V and J ends were trimmed by 4 bases and 3 bases, with 8 bases remaining between them. The CDR3 totals 12 residues. CDR3 sequence (DNA): TGTGCCAGCAGCCAAGACCTCTACGAGCAGTACTTC. Translated: CASSQDLYEQYF.

This chain links TRBV7-2 with TRBJ2-7, with D unclear. This CDR3 has 13 amino acids. CDR1 SGHTA and CDR2 FQGNSA come from the germline V gene. The germline V and J ends were trimmed by 3 bases and 5 bases, with 11 bases remaining between them. The CDR3 is CASSFQRDHEQYF. In DNA, the CDR3 is TGTGCCAGCAGCTTCCAGCGTGACCACGAGCAGTACTTC.

V and J are TRBV13 and TRBJ2-3; 8 nucleotides align to TRBD1. Germline loops: CDR1 PRHDT, CDR2 FYEKMQ (reference sequence). CDR3 size: 16 residues. After removal of 2 bases from V and 6 bases from J, the junction contained 10 bases not matched to a gene. CDR3 in amino acids: CASSLQGAAPRDTQYF. The DNA for the CDR3 is TGTGCCAGCAGCTTACAGGGGGCAGCCCCTAGGGATACGCAGTATTTT.

This clonotype was seen many times. This sequence joins TRBV6-1 and TRBJ1-5; 11 bases align to TRBD1. The CDR3 totals 15 residues. CDR1 MNHNS and CDR2 SASEGT come from the germline V gene. With 5 bases clipped from V and 5 bases from J, the junction kept 5 bases outside the gene matches. The CDR3 DNA follows: TGTGCCAGCAGTAACCGGGACAGGGGGGATCAGCCCCAGCATTTT. Protein product: CASSNRDRGDQPQHF.

This clonotype appeared a few times. The rearrangement links TRBV5-4 to TRBJ1-5, with 10 bases lining up with TRBD1. V dropped 2 bases and J dropped 4; count of bases not matched to a gene: 3. The CDR3 is 15 residues long. Germline CDR1 reads SGHNT; CDR2 reads YYREEE (reference sequence). In DNA, the CDR3 is TGTGCCAGCAGCTTAGGGACAGGGGCAAATCAGCCCCAGCATTTT. It specifies CASSLGTGANQPQHF.

This clonotype was detected many times. V is TRBV7-9 and J is TRBJ2-1, with 7 bases identical to TRBD2. Germline V CDR1 and CDR2: SEHNR, FQNEAQ (reference sequence). Trimming at V came to 6 bases and at J to 7 bases, leaving 9 bases not matched to a gene. This CDR3 is built from 14 residues. In nucleotides, the CDR3 is TGTGCCAGCAGTAGTATGCGGCGGGAGAATGAGCAGTTCTTC. This encodes CASSSMRRENEQFF.

This clonotype appeared a few times. The chain is built from TRBV29-1 and TRBJ2-1; 8 bases fit TRBD1. V trimming: 7 bases; J trimming: 6 bases; junction bases outside the gene matches: 14. The CDR3 covers 15 residues. Germline CDR1 reads SQVTM; CDR2 reads ANQGSEA. CDR3 DNA: TGCAGCGGGGTGGGCGACAGGGGTGGTCGCAATGAGCAGTTCTTC. This encodes CSGVGDRGGRNEQFF.

This clonotype was seen only a few times. The gene calls are TRBV9 and TRBJ1-4; weak D call: TRBD1 (5 bases). The V gene lost 0 bases and the J gene lost 7 bases, with 16 bases spanning the gap. Germline V gene data show CDR1 as SGDLS and CDR2 as YYNGEE. This CDR3 contains 16 residues. CDR3 bases: TGTGCCAGCAGCGTAGGAGAAGGAGCCCAGGGTGAAAAACTGTTTTTT. Translated: CASSVGEGAQGEKLFF.

This sequence joins TRBV29-1 and TRBJ1-1; D is uncertain. The V gene lost 4 bases and the J gene lost 2 bases, with 11 bases spanning the gap. CDR3 length: 13 amino acids. In germline, CDR1 is SQVTM, CDR2 ANQGSEA. The CDR3 bases are TGCAGCGTTGGTAAAGGATTTAACACTGAAGCTTTCTTT. Its protein is CSVGKGFNTEAFF.

A few counts support this clonotype. Here the CDR3 reads CASSIDLSHRISNQPQHF. Here the CDR3 DNA reads TGTGCCAGTAGTATAGATCTTTCCCACAGGATAAGTAATCAGCCCCAGCATTTT. V is TRBV19 and J is TRBJ1-5; D perhaps matches TRBD1 (5 bases). Trimming pared 0 bases from V and 4 bases from J, leaving 19 bases between. The CDR3 runs to 18 residues. The V gene's germline CDR1 is LNHDA and CDR2 SQIVND (reference sequence).

The chain joins TRBV29-1 to TRBJ2-3; 12 bases map to TRBD2. Germline lookup yields CDR1 SQVTM and CDR2 ANQGSEA. The V segment lost 1 base and the J segment 4 bases; nucleotides outside the gene matches: 6. The length of the CDR3 is 16 residues. Here the CDR3 reads CSVEATLAGGPDTQYF. CDR3 nucleotide sequence: TGCAGCGTTGAAGCTACTCTAGCGGGGGGGCCAGATACGCAGTATTTT.

This clonotype showed up just a few times. V usage is TRBV30 and J usage is TRBJ2-5; unclear D gene. Germline V gives CDR1 GTSNPN, CDR2 SVGIG (reference sequence). The CDR3 sequence is 11 residues long. Trimming took off 2 bases at V and 1 base at J, with 2 bases between the two ends. The CDR3 reads CAWSIQETQYF. CDR3 in DNA: TGTGCCTGGAGTATCCAAGAGACCCAGTACTTC.

Here the CDR3 reads CASSSGPGPSYEQYF. The CDR3 DNA sequence: TGTGCCAGTAGTAGCGGACCGGGACCCTCCTACGAGCAGTACTTC. The chain uses TRBV19 and TRBJ2-7, with D perhaps given as TRBD1 or TRBD2 (5 bases each). Germline CDR1 LNHDA, CDR2 SQIVND (reference sequence). V was clipped by 4 bases and J by 0 bases, with 13 bases between them. The CDR3 spans 15 residues. Using reference TRBV19 and TRBJ2-7 for the parts outside the CDR3, the full variable domain is DGGITQSPKYLFRKEGQNVTLSCEQNLNHDAMYWYRQDPGQGLRLIYYSQIVNDFQKGDIAEGYSVSREKKESFPLTVTSAQKNPTAFYLCASSSGPGPSYEQYFGPGTRLTVT.

This clonotype was picked up a small number of times. Written as DNA, the CDR3 is TGTGCCAGCAGATTAAGGGCGAGAGATGGAAACACCATATATTTT. Protein sequence: CASRLRARDGNTIYF. The J gene is TRBJ1-3, the V gene TRBV7-8; D is unclear. Germline CDR1 and CDR2: SGHVS and FQNEAQ. The germline V and J ends were trimmed by 6 bases and 3 bases, with 15 bases remaining between them. The CDR3 length is 15 residues. Full variable domain (missing parts from reference TRBV7-8 and TRBJ1-3): GAGVSQSPRYKVAKRGQDVALRCDPISGHVSLFWYQQALGQGPEFLTYFQNEAQLDKSGLPSDRFFAERPEGSVSTLKIQRTQQEDSAVYLCASRLRARDGNTIYFGEGSWLTVV.

V is TRBV5-1 and J is TRBJ2-1; tentatively, D is TRBD2 (6 bases). The ends were cut back, 4 bases at V and 8 bases at J, with 16 bases in the middle. The CDR3 spans 14 residues. From germline, CDR1 is SGHRS and CDR2 YFSETQ. The CDR3 bases are TGCGCCAGCAGCCCGGGACTCAGCGGCCATGAGCAGTTCTTC. Protein product: CASSPGLSGHEQFF.

The sample holds many counts of this clonotype. This sequence joins TRBV12-3 or TRBV12-4 and TRBJ2-7; 11 bases line up with TRBD2. Trimming removed 5 bases from V and 7 bases from J; junction bases left unmatched: 7. The CDR3 is 14 residues long. The DNA for the CDR3 is TGTGCCAGCAGTGATAGCGGGGGGGCCGGTGAGCAGTACTTC. This gives the protein CASSDSGGAGEQYF.

The V and J genes are TRBV7-9 and TRBJ2-2, with D perhaps matching TRBD1 or TRBD2 (5 bases each). With 10 bases removed from V and 4 bases from J, the gap between germline ends came to 16 bases. The CDR3 sequence is 14 residues long. Per the germline V gene, CDR1 is SEHNR and CDR2 is FQNEAQ (reference sequence). The CDR3: CATPGTRATGELFF. The CDR3 DNA reads TGTGCCACCCCTGGGACGCGGGCCACCGGGGAGCTGTTTTTT. Based on the CDR3 plus reference TRBV7-9 and TRBJ2-2, the full variable domain is DTGVSQNPRHKITKRGQNVTFRCDPISEHNRLYWYRQTLGQGPEFLTYFQNEAQLEKSRLLSDRFSAERPKGSFSTLEIQRTEQGDSAMYLCATPGTRATGELFFGEGSRLTVL.

This clonotype was seen repeatedly, ten times or more. This chain connects TRBV5-1 to TRBJ2-2; TRBD2 might be the D (6 bases). The CDR3 runs to 15 residues. The V gene's germline CDR1 is SGHRS and CDR2 YFSETQ. The V end lost 7 bases, the J end lost 3 bases, and 16 bases lay between the germline ends. The DNA of the CDR3 is TGCGCCAGCCAACGGGACGCGGGGTACACCGGGGAGCTGTTTTTT. This sequence encodes CASQRDAGYTGELFF.

This clonotype occurred a few times. V usage is TRBV20-1 and J usage is TRBJ2-5; perhaps TRBD1 as D (6 bases). Trimming left V 2 bases short and J 5 bases short, with 18 bases between. The length of the CDR3 is 15 residues. CDR1 and CDR2 (germline): DFQATT, SNEGSKA (reference sequence). The CDR3 nucleotides are TGCAGTGCTAGACTGCTAGGCAAAGACAGGGAGACCCAGTACTTC. It codes for CSARLLGKDRETQYF.

This clonotype was recorded at least ten times. The genes are TRBV20-1 and TRBJ2-1; no reliable D call. This CDR3 comprises 11 residues. Germline CDR1 DFQATT, CDR2 SNEGSKA (reference sequence). V was shortened by 0 bases and J by 10 bases, with 7 bases between the two germline ends. The CDR3 nucleotides read TGCAGTGCTAGAGACTTTCCGGAGCAGTTCTTC. It specifies CSARDFPEQFF.

This clonotype was recorded at least ten times. This chain joins TRBV6-6 and TRBJ2-3; 8 positions match TRBD2. Germline CDR1 reads MNHNY; CDR2 reads SVGAGI (reference sequence). The CDR3 runs 14 residues. The junction had 7 bases not matched to a gene; V was cut back by 6 bases and J by 5 bases. The CDR3 bases are TGTGCCAGCAGGCTCGCGGGGGGCCTAGATACGCAGTATTTT. Translation: CASRLAGGLDTQYF.

At least ten counts were recorded for this clonotype. The V gene is TRBV4-1, the J gene TRBJ2-7; perhaps TRBD2 as D (7 bases). Trimming stripped 3 bases from V and 0 bases from J, with 12 bases between. This CDR3 is 15 amino acids long. In germline, CDR1 is MGHRA, CDR2 YSYEKL. The CDR3 region has the DNA TGCGCCAGCAGCCACGGGGGGCTTGGCTCCTACGAGCAGTACTTC. It codes for CASSHGGLGSYEQYF.